This is a list of T cell receptor beta chains from one sample in a study of blood T cell repertoires in COVID-19. The repertoire was sequenced with immunoSEQ multiplex PCR; TCRdb's copy has only in-frame clones and lacks some. The table lists approximately 220,000 clones, about 86% of them singletons. The sequencing sample was made of peripheral blood. The origin of the receptors is a woman aged 60-70 years with acute or convalescent COVID-19. The CDR3 runs from the conserved cysteine through the conserved F or W. The listing skips clone size in some rows; elsewhere it reads once, few, many or a size class.

TRBJ2-7 | 14 | TRBV24-1 | . | CATSDPGQGHEQYF
TRBJ1-2 | 13 | TRBV6-1 | . | CASSEADSYGYTF
TRBJ1-1 | 14 | TRBV6-5 | . | CASSYSNFRGAAFF
TRBJ2-7 | 14 | TRBV5-8 | . | CASSFRGGPYEQYF
TRBJ2-3 | 15 | TRBV7-9 | once | CASSFSRGITDTQYF
TRBJ2-6 | 13 | TRBV6-5 | . | CASYSSGANVLTF
TRBJ1-3 | 16 | TRBV9 | . | CASSVASTGVRNTIYF
TRBJ2-7 | 15 | TRBV6-5 | . | CASSYGPGTIYEQYF
TRBJ1-5 | 16 | TRBV4-1 | . | CASSQEGSGYNQPQHF
TRBJ1-6 | 14 | TRBV5-4 | . | CASSPDTYNSPLHF
TRBJ2-3 | 15 | TRBV19 | . | CASSTRTGGIDTQYF
TRBJ2-3 | 13 | TRBV2 | . | CASNQRGTDTQYF
TRBJ1-5 | 15 | TRBV6-2/TRBV6-3 | . | CASSYGTEFNQPQHF
TRBJ1-1 | 13 | TRBV25-1 | . | CASRMGARTEAFF
TRBJ1-2 | 14 | TRBV4-1 | . | CASSQEGQGNGYTF
TRBJ2-5 | 13 | TRBV11-2 | . | CASNPGSGETQYF
TRBJ1-5 | 17 | TRBV28 | . | CASSVTTGGYSNQPQHF
TRBJ1-4 | 14 | TRBV18 | once | CASSPGPANEKLFF
TRBJ1-4 | 14 | TRBV6-5 | . | CASSHSPTNEKLFF
TRBJ1-3 | 16 | TRBV16 | . | CASSQVQVLSGNTIYF
TRBJ1-2 | 21 | TRBV27 | . | CASSPSLRDGPGKNANYGYTF
TRBJ1-2 | 13 | TRBV7-9 | . | CASSFQGARGYTF
TRBJ1-2 | 16 | TRBV7-2 | few | CASSPDRAGGYYGYTF
TRBJ1-3 | 15 | TRBV4-2 | . | CASSPDSVSGNTIYF
TRBJ2-2 | 15 | TRBV15 | . | CATSRGTGIGGELFF
TRBJ2-7 | 14 | TRBV5-4 | . | CASSFGGVGYEQYF
TRBJ1-5 | 14 | TRBV19 | . | CASTRGLSNQPQHF